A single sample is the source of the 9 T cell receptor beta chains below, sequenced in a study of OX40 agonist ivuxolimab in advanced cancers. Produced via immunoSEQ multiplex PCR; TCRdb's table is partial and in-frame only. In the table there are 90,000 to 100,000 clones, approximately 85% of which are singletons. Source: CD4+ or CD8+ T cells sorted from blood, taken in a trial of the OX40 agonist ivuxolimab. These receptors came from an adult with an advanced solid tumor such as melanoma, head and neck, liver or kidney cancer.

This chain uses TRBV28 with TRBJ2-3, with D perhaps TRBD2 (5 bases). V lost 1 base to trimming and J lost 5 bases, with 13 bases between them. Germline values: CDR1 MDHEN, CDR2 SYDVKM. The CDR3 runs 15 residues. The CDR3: CASSLFGVEGDTQYF. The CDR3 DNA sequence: TGTGCCAGCAGTTTATTTGGAGTAGAGGGAGATACGCAGTATTTT.

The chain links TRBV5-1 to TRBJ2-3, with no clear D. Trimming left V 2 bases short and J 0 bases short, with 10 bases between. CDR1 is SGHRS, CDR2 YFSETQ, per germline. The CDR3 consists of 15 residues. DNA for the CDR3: TGCGCCAGCAGCTTATGGGCGCAGAGCACAGATACGCAGTATTTT. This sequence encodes CASSLWAQSTDTQYF.

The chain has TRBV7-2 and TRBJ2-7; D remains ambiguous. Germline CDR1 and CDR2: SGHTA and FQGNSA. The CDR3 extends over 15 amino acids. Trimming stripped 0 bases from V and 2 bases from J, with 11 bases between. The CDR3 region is CASSLALRWAYEQYF. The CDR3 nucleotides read TGTGCCAGCAGCTTAGCCCTGAGGTGGGCCTACGAGCAGTACTTC.

This CDR3 reads CASSPVGTGNEKLFF. The CDR3 DNA reads as TGTGCCAGCAGCCCCGTCGGGACGGGTAATGAAAAACTGTTTTTT. The chain employs TRBV5-6 and TRBJ1-4; D possibly corresponds to TRBD1 (5 bases). Germline CDR1 reads SGHDT; CDR2 reads YYEEEE. With 4 bases removed from V and 4 bases from J, the gap between germline ends came to 14 bases. This CDR3 comprises 15 residues.

The CDR3 reads CAWSTSGTTYNEQFF. The CDR3 DNA sequence: TGTGCCTGGAGCACGAGCGGGACCACCTACAATGAGCAGTTCTTC. The chain employs TRBV30 and TRBJ2-1, with 7 bases that match TRBD2. The V gene's germline CDR1 is GTSNPN and CDR2 SVGIG (reference sequence). The CDR3 is 15 amino acids. With 3 bases clipped from V and 2 bases from J, the junction kept 7 bases outside the gene matches.

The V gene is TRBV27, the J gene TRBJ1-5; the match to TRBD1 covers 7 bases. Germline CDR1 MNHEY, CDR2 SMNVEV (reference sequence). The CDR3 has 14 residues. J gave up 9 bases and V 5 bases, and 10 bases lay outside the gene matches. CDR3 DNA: TGTGCCAGCAGTAAAAGTACAGGGGTTCTGCCCCAGCATTTT. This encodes CASSKSTGVLPQHF.

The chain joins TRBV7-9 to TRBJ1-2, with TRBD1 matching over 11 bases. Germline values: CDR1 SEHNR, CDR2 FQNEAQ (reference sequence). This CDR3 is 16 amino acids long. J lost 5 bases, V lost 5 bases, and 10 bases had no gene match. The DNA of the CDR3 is TGTGCCAGCAGCCCCTGGACAGGGGGCTATACATATGGCTACACCTTC. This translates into CASSPWTGGYTYGYTF.

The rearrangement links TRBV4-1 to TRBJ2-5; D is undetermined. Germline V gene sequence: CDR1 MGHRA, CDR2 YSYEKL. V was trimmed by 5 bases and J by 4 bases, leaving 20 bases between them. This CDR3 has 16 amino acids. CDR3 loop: CASSSIKGTGLETQYF. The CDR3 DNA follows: TGCGCCAGCAGCAGTATAAAGGGTACCGGTCTAGAGACCCAGTACTTC.

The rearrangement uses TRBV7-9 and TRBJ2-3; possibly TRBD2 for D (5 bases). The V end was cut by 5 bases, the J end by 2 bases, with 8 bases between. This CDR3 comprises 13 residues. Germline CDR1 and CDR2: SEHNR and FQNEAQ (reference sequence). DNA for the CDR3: TGTGCCAGCAGCCCCGGGGACACAGATACGCAGTATTTT. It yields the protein CASSPGDTDTQYF.